A single sample gave rise to the 13 T cell receptor beta chains below, sequenced in a study of T-cell reconstitution after alpha-beta-depleted transplantation in children. A library of TCRbeta sequences, prepared with unique molecular identifiers, was generated. TCRdb re-called the PCR reads through MiXCR, storing one row per CDR3 protein. Found here are hundreds of thousands of distinct CDR3 sequences, 13% of them singletons; the top ten hold 2.2%. Sequenced here: PBMCs, mostly from graft donor cells, sampled 360 days after TCRalphabeta/CD19-depleted stem cell transplant. All receptors derive from a male patient younger than 18 who had a stem cell transplant for acute myeloid leukemia, so the T cells may come from the graft donor.

In its sample, this clonotype was seen a few times. The chain uses TRBV6-2 or TRBV6-3 and TRBJ2-7, with 13 bases identical to TRBD2. V dropped 7 bases and J dropped 7; count of bases not matched to a gene: 13. CDR3 length equals 16 residues. CDR1 is MNHEY, CDR2 SVGEGT, per germline. CDR3 DNA: TGTGCCAGCACCGCAGCTTGGGGACTAGCGGGAAGGGAGCAGTACTTC. Translated, it gives CASTAAWGLAGREQYF.

J is TRBJ2-7 and V is TRBV2; TRBD1 agrees at 9 bases. This CDR3 contains 15 residues. Trimming took 5 bases from V and 6 from J; bases not matched to a gene: 11. The V gene's germline CDR1 is SNHLY and CDR2 FYNNEI. CDR3 amino acids: CASSSGQGRRSEQYF. CDR3 bases: TGTGCCAGCAGTTCGGGACAGGGTCGTAGATCCGAGCAGTACTTC.

This clonotype has just a few counts. The V and J genes are TRBV28 and TRBJ1-2; D unresolved. V lost 3 bases, J lost 4 bases, and 12 bases lay in between. Germline V lookup: CDR1 MDHEN, CDR2 SYDVKM. The CDR3 totals 14 residues. CDR3 coding DNA: TGTGCCAGCAGTTTTAGGGCAGCGGTCTATGGCTACACCTTC. Protein: CASSFRAAVYGYTF.

The chain uses TRBV9 and TRBJ2-1; 12 bases fit TRBD1. The junction had 8 bases not matched to a gene; V was cut back by 0 bases and J by 4 bases. CDR1 SGDLS and CDR2 YYNGEE come from the germline V gene. CDR3 size: 18 residues. The CDR3 loop is CASSVGLVGQGAYNEQFF. CDR3 nucleotides: TGTGCCAGCAGCGTAGGCTTAGTGGGACAGGGGGCTTACAATGAGCAGTTCTTC.

This clonotype was found a few times. J is TRBJ2-7 and V is TRBV20-1; D may be TRBD1 (7 bases). The CDR3 consists of 12 residues. Germline CDR1 is DFQATT and CDR2 is SNEGSKA (reference sequence). The ends were cut back, 5 bases at V and 5 bases at J, with 13 bases in the middle. The CDR3, as DNA: TGCAGTGCTCCGACAGGGAGGCACGAGCAGTACTTC. It yields the protein CSAPTGRHEQYF.

The genes are TRBV12-3 or TRBV12-4 and TRBJ1-1, with no clear D. V gave up 7 bases and J gave up 0 bases, with 12 bases separating them. The CDR3 has 14 residues. The CDR3 is CASTWGYMNTEAFF. The CDR3 DNA sequence: TGTGCCAGCACCTGGGGATACATGAACACTGAAGCTTTCTTT.

V and J are TRBV20-1 and TRBJ2-7; 9 nucleotides line up with TRBD2. Germline V gene data show CDR1 as DFQATT and CDR2 as SNEGSKA (reference sequence). Trimming cost V 5 bases and J 3 bases; bases outside gene matches: 11. The CDR3 sequence is 15 residues long. CDR3 sequence (DNA): TGCAGTGCTGATTTTAGCGGGAGAACGGTCTACGAGCAGTACTTC. Translated: CSADFSGRTVYEQYF.

This clonotype was detected a few times. V is TRBV9 and J is TRBJ1-5; possible D gene TRBD1, 5 bases. Trimming removed 4 bases from V and 0 bases from J, with 11 bases in between. CDR1 and CDR2 (germline): SGDLS, YYNGEE. The CDR3 has 15 amino acids. CDR3 sequence: CASSPTAYSNQPQHF. The CDR3 DNA reads TGTGCCAGCAGCCCGACAGCGTATAGCAATCAGCCCCAGCATTTT.

The chain recombines TRBV12-3 or TRBV12-4 with TRBJ1-2, with 7 bases fitting TRBD1. CDR3 length: 17 residues. V dropped 6 bases and J dropped 1; count of bases not matched to a gene: 14. CDR3 loop: CASRPQGGPLFNYGYTF. The CDR3 DNA reads as TGTGCCAGCAGGCCTCAGGGGGGCCCCCTGTTTAACTATGGCTACACCTTC.

The chain employs TRBV25-1 and TRBJ2-1, with TRBD2 matching over 10 bases. With V trimmed by 6 bases and J by 3 bases, 20 bases remained unmatched. Germline V CDR1 and CDR2: MGHDK, SYGVNS. CDR3 size: 20 residues. The CDR3 nucleotides read TGTGCCAGCAGGTTCCCTCCCGGCCTAGCGGGAGAACGGGGCTACAATGAGCAGTTCTTC. Translated: CASRFPPGLAGERGYNEQFF.

In its sample, this clonotype was seen many times. The chain uses TRBV5-1 and TRBJ2-1; D not certain. Between the trimmed V and J ends, which lost 0 bases and 6 bases, there was a span of 13 bases. Germline V gene lookup returns CDR1 SGHRS and CDR2 YFSETQ. The CDR3 sequence is 15 residues long. DNA of the CDR3: TGCGCCAGCAGCTTGGAGGAAAGACGGAGCAATGAGCAGTTCTTC. This gives the protein CASSLEERRSNEQFF. The full variable domain, with the rest looked up from reference TRBV5-1 and TRBJ2-1, is KAGVTQTPRYLIKTRGQQVTLSCSPISGHRSVSWYQQTPGQGLQFLFEYFSETQRNKGNFPGRFSGRQFSNSRSEMNVSTLELGDSALYLCASSLEERRSNEQFFGPGTRLTVL.

The chain couples TRBV7-8 to TRBJ2-7, with no clear D. With 2 bases removed from V and 0 bases from J, the gap between germline ends came to 11 bases. CDR3 length: 15 residues. Per the germline V gene, CDR1 is SGHVS and CDR2 is FQNEAQ. The DNA of the CDR3 is TGTGCCAGCAGCTTAAAGGCAGCCGGCTCCTACGAGCAGTACGTC. Its protein is CASSLKAAGSYEQYV.

This sequence joins TRBV19 and TRBJ1-5; 11 bases line up with TRBD1. The germline gives CDR1 LNHDA, CDR2 SQIVND (reference sequence). The CDR3 runs 16 residues. V dropped 5 bases and J dropped 1; count of bases not matched to a gene: 4. This CDR3 is CASSSWTGGSNQPQHF. The CDR3 DNA is TGTGCCAGTAGTTCCTGGACAGGGGGCAGCAATCAGCCCCAGCATTTT.